A single sample is the source of the 7 T cell receptor beta chains below, sequenced in a study of blood T cell repertoires in COVID-19. TCRdb keeps only in-frame clones here, not all; method: immunoSEQ multiplex PCR. The sample holds 100,000 to 150,000 clones, 86% seen once. What was sequenced was peripheral blood. The source of these receptors is a human donor in a cohort sampled during active COVID-19.

This rearrangement joins TRBV10-3 to TRBJ1-5; TRBD1 might be the D (6 bases). The CDR3 covers 15 residues. Germline V gene lookup returns CDR1 ENHRY and CDR2 SYGVKD. V was cut by 4 bases and J by 3 bases, with 13 bases left in between. The CDR3 DNA reads as TGTGCCATCAGTGCGAGGGGACAATCCAATCAGCCCCAGCATTTT. Translated: CAISARGQSNQPQHF.

The CDR3 protein is CASSYLGTGNEKLFF. The CDR3, as DNA: TGTGCCAGCAGTTACCTGGGGACAGGAAATGAAAAACTGTTTTTT. The chain carries TRBV6-2 or TRBV6-3 and TRBJ1-4, with TRBD1 matching over 8 bases. Germline V lookup: CDR1 MNHEY, CDR2 SVGEGT. Trimming cost V 2 bases and J 5 bases; bases outside gene matches: 4. This CDR3 has 15 residues.

CDR3 in amino acids: CASGSSPTSSETQYF. The CDR3 DNA is TGTGCTAGTGGTTCAAGCCCGACTAGCTCAGAGACCCAGTACTTC. The chain couples TRBV12-5 to TRBJ2-5; 7 nucleotides agree with TRBD2. The CDR3 is made up of 15 amino acids. The germline CDR1 and CDR2 sequences are LGHNT and FRNRAP. V gave up 4 bases and J gave up 4 bases; unmatched junction bases: 9.

The chain links TRBV5-1 to TRBJ2-3, with TRBD2 matching 9 bases. V dropped 5 bases and J dropped 4; count of bases not matched to a gene: 11. The CDR3 runs to 16 residues. Per germline, CDR1 SGHRS and CDR2 YFSETQ. CDR3 region: CASSQGALAGSDTQYF. The CDR3, as DNA: TGCGCCAGCAGTCAAGGGGCCCTAGCGGGATCAGATACGCAGTATTTT.

The chain recombines TRBV7-9 with TRBJ1-2; D not certain. Germline V gives CDR1 SEHNR, CDR2 FQNEAQ (reference sequence). The length of the CDR3 is 13 residues. Trimming took 5 bases from V and 4 from J, leaving 11 bases between them. The DNA for the CDR3 is TGTGCCAGCAGCGCGGCCGGCAGCTATGGCTACACCTTC. This sequence encodes CASSAAGSYGYTF.

The chain couples TRBV24-1 to TRBJ2-3; 9 bases match TRBD2. V shed 8 bases and J 4 bases; nucleotides not matched to a gene: 9. There are 15 residues in the CDR3. The germline CDR1 and CDR2 sequences are KGHDR and SFDVKD. The CDR3 reads CATTRAGGGADTQYF. CDR3 sequence (DNA): TGTGCCACCACCCGAGCGGGAGGTGGCGCAGATACGCAGTATTTT.

In nucleotides, the CDR3 is TGTGCCAGCAGTAGCTATCGGGGAGGAGTAGGGCAAGAGACCCAGTACTTC. This codes for CASSSYRGGVGQETQYF. The chain is built from TRBV2 and TRBJ2-5; tentative D call: TRBD2 (6 bases). Germline V gene data show CDR1 as SNHLY and CDR2 as FYNNEI. Trimming removed 5 bases from V and 2 bases from J, with 21 bases in between. CDR3 size: 17 residues.